The TCR beta chain described here comes from a study of blood T cells in healthy people across ages. Notes on the study in general: CMV infection status of these donors was not known.

This clonotype was counted ten times or more. Its matching antigen is unknown. Combining a sample-barcoded 5' primer with a J-beta primer mix, a second PCR ran for roughly 6 to 11 cycles. TCRdb processed the 5' RACE reads anew with MiXCR; each CDR3 protein has one entry. The sample carries around 800,000 distinct CDR3 sequences, around 45% recorded once. This CDR3 is built from 12 residues. V was pared by 3 bases and J by 7 bases, with 12 bases between. CDR1 and CDR2 (germline): SQVTM, ANQGSEA. This sequence joins TRBV29-1 and TRBJ1-2; possibly TRBD1 for D (5 bases). This clonotype originated in an elderly man in good health. The sequencing input was blood. The CDR3 bases are TGCAGCGTTGATGGGGGTAGAGCTGGCTACACCTTC. This codes for CSVDGGRAGYTF.